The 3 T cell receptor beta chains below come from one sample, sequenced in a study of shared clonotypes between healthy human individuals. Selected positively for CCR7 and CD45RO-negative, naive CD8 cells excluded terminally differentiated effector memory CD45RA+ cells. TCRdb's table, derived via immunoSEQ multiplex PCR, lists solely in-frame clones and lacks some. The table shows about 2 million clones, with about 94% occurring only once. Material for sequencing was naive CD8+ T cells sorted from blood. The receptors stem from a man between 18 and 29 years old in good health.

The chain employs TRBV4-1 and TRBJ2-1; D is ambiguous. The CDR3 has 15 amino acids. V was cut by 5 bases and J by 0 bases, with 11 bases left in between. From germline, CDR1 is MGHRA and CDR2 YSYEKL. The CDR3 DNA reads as TGCGCCAGCAGCGACTCGACGGGCTCCTACAATGAGCAGTTCTTC. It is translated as CASSDSTGSYNEQFF.

This CDR3 reads CASSSQPDTQYF. The CDR3 coding sequence is TGTGCCAGCAGCTCCCAGCCGGATACGCAGTATTTT. This chain links TRBV7-9 with TRBJ2-3; no clear D. Trimming removed 4 bases at V and 6 bases at J, with 8 bases between. The CDR3 totals 12 residues. Germline V gene sequence: CDR1 SEHNR, CDR2 FQNEAQ (reference sequence).

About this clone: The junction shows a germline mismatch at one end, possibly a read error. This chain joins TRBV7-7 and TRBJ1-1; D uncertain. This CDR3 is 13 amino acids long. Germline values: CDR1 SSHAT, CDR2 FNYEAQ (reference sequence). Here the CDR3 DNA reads TGTGCTAGCAGCTTCGGACCAAACACTGAAGCTTTCTTT. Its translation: CASSFGPNTEAFF.